A single sample gave rise to the 2 T cell receptor beta chains below, sequenced in a study of blood T cell repertoires in COVID-19. Method: immunoSEQ multiplex PCR; TCRdb's copy keeps in-frame clones and lacks some. The data show about 230,000 clones, under 85% seen once. Sequenced: PBMCs or T cells enriched from blood (not recorded which). The source of these receptors is a man aged 55 to 70 who had recovered from COVID-19.

The genes are TRBV9 and TRBJ2-7, with TRBD1 matching over 9 bases. CDR3 size: 15 residues. CDR1 is SGDLS and CDR2 is YYNGEE in the germline V gene. Trimming took 4 bases from V and 6 from J; bases not matched to a gene: 11. For the CDR3, the DNA is TGTGCCAGCAGCCCTTGGGACAGGGCGTTTCGCGAGCAGTACTTC. Protein sequence: CASSPWDRAFREQYF.

This clone was picked up a small number of times. A junction end diverges from the germline sequence, so it may reflect a read error. V usage is TRBV7-7 and J usage is TRBJ1-1; D is unresolved. The germline gives CDR1 SSHAT, CDR2 FNYEAQ (reference sequence). This CDR3 comprises 15 residues. The CDR3 DNA sequence: TGTGCTAGCAGCACCACCCACCGGGGTTTTACTGAAGCTTTCTTT. It codes for CASSTTHRGFTEAFF.